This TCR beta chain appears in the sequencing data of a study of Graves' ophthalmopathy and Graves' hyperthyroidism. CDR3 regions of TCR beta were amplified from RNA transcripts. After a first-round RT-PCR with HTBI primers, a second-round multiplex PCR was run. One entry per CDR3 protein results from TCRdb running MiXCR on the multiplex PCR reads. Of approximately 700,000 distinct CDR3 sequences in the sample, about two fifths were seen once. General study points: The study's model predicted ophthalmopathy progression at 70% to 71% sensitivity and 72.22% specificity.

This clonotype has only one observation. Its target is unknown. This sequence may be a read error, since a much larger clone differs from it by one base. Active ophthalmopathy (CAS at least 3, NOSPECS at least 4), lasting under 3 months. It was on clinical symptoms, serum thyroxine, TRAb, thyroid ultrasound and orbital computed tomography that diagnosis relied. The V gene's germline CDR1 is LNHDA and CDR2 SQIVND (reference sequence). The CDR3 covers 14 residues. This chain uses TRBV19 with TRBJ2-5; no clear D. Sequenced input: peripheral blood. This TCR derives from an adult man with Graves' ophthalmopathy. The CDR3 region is CASSYLGRQGTQYF. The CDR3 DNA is TGTGCCAGTAGTTATCTCGGCAGGCAAGGGACCCAGTACTTC.